The entry below gives a single T cell receptor (beta chain) sequence along with its context. Its target is not known. The sample originates from a study of T cell responses to AZD1222 COVID-19 vaccine. Study details: Analysis merged second doses at about 4 or about 12 weeks.

Sequencing was performed with immunoSEQ multiplex PCR; in TCRdb, only in-frame clones are kept and a portion is missing. This sample yields 130,000 to 150,000 clones, of which about 91% are seen a single time; about 2.1% belongs to the top ten. Findings of the study overall: At baseline, seropositivity was found in only a handful of AZD1222 recipients. Clonal diversity may have been underestimated, and the donors were mostly white British, with more females than males.

This TCR came from an adult in good health. Sequenced material: peripheral blood, taken on day 0 of AZD1222 vaccination.

Written as DNA, the CDR3 is TGTGCCAGCAGCTCACGGACGGCTGAAGCTTTCTTT. Protein: CASSSRTAEAFF. J is TRBJ1-1 and V is TRBV7-2, with D unresolved. Germline V gene sequence: CDR1 SGHTA, CDR2 FQGNSA. The V end lost 4 bases, the J end lost 6 bases, and 9 bases lay between the germline ends. This CDR3 has 12 residues.